Detailed here is one TCR beta chain. Its antigen is still unknown. Any patient presenting with uncontrolled infection, other autoimmune disease, pregnancy or lactation was left out. This specimen comes from a study of T cells in Graves' hyperthyroidism and ophthalmopathy. The CDR3 length is 14 residues. V was cut by 11 bases and J by 4 bases, with 19 bases left in between. CDR1 KGHDR and CDR2 SFDVKD come from the germline V gene. Study results and limitations: Appearing also in blood were most of the thyroid clonotypes expanded above 0.001.

The source material, RNA transcripts, was used to amplify TCR beta CDR3 regions. HTBI primers were employed in a first-round RT-PCR of the TCR CDR3. TCRdb called the multiplex PCR reads again in MiXCR, with one record for every CDR3 protein. Altogether some 600,000 distinct CDR3 sequences are present, 40% to 55% being singletons, with the ten largest covering about 7.8%. This chain joins TRBV24-1 and TRBJ1-2, with unresolved D. The clonotype originates from a woman between 18 and 30 years old with Graves' hyperthyroidism. Material for sequencing was peripheral blood or thyroid tissue (not recorded which). The CDR3 reads CASSPERVGYGYTF. As DNA, the CDR3 is TGTGCCAGCTCACCTGAGAGGGTCGGCTATGGCTACACCTTC.